These 25 T cell receptor beta chains came from one sample sequenced in a study of human T cells and chemical hapten exposure. MiXCR, run by TCRdb on the RACE reads, gives a single entry per CDR3 protein. The data contain 300,000 to 350,000 distinct CDR3 sequences, under 9% of them seen just once; the ten biggest clones take up about 8%. This sample's time point: patch test 1, 2 weeks after DPC sensitization. Described treatment: therapeutic diphenylcyclopropenone sensitization with weekly scalp DPC. The sequencing here drew on whole blood, taken in connection with sensitization to the hapten diphenylcyclopropenone (DPC). These receptors all stem from a woman aged 18 to 35 with alopecia areata. Some clones in this sample may be carry-over from other donors' samples.

This chain uses TRBV6-5 with TRBJ2-3, with TRBD2 matching over 14 bases. This CDR3 region has 19 residues. Germline loops: CDR1 MNHEY, CDR2 SVGAGI. The trim removed 0 bases at V and 4 bases at J, leaving 9 bases unmatched. The CDR3 is CASSYSSRLAGGLADTQYF. CDR3 coding DNA: TGTGCCAGCAGTTACTCTTCTCGACTAGCGGGGGGGCTGGCAGATACGCAGTATTTT.

This clonotype was counted at least ten times. The chain couples TRBV12-3 or TRBV12-4 to TRBJ2-7; 7 nucleotides match TRBD2. This CDR3 region has 12 residues. The V gene end was trimmed by 6 bases and the J gene end by 11 bases; junction bases not matched to a gene: 10. The CDR3 loop reads CASSRPRELKYF. The CDR3, as DNA: TGTGCCAGCAGCCGCCCGCGGGAGTTGAAGTACTTC.

V is TRBV19 and J is TRBJ2-1; D is possibly TRBD2 (6 bases). This CDR3 comprises 16 residues. Trimming removed 3 bases at V and 2 bases at J, with 14 bases between. Germline CDR1 is LNHDA and CDR2 is SQIVND (reference sequence). The CDR3 region has the DNA TGTGCCAGTAGTATTCGAACCGGAGGGGCCTACAATGAGCAGTTCTTC. Its translation: CASSIRTGGAYNEQFF.

This clonotype was detected ten times or more. The rearrangement joins TRBV2 to TRBJ1-1, with 8 bases matching TRBD1. The CDR3 consists of 13 residues. Germline-derived CDR1 and CDR2 are SNHLY and FYNNEI. The V gene end was trimmed by 6 bases and the J gene end by 5 bases; junction bases not matched to a gene: 5. The CDR3 bases are TGTGCCAGCAGCGGACAGGGTGTAACTGAAGCTTTCTTT. Translation gives CASSGQGVTEAFF.

The chain recombines TRBV3-1 with TRBJ1-2, with D possibly matching TRBD1 (6 bases). Germline V gene sequence: CDR1 LGHDT, CDR2 YNNKEL (reference sequence). V was cut by 2 bases and J by 2 bases, with 9 bases left in between. The CDR3 consists of 14 residues. CDR3 in DNA: TGTGCCAGCAGCCAATCGGACAGAAACTATGGCTACACCTTC. This encodes CASSQSDRNYGYTF.

This clonotype was counted ten times or more. The genes are TRBV7-2 and TRBJ2-3; unclear D gene. CDR1 and CDR2 (germline): SGHTA, FQGNSA. Trimming took off 4 bases at V and 4 bases at J, with 6 bases between the two ends. The CDR3 length is 12 residues. The CDR3 here is CASSSWADTQYF. CDR3 DNA: TGTGCCAGCAGCTCCTGGGCAGATACGCAGTATTTT.

This rearrangement joins TRBV7-9 to TRBJ1-4, with 11 bases aligning to TRBD1. The trim removed 5 bases at V and 2 bases at J, leaving 4 bases unmatched. CDR1 is SEHNR, CDR2 FQNEAQ, per germline (reference sequence). The CDR3 runs 16 residues. This chain's CDR3 is CASSRTGGATNEKLFF. CDR3 sequence (DNA): TGTGCCAGCAGCCGGACAGGGGGCGCGACTAATGAAAAACTGTTTTTT.

This clonotype was seen more than once but under ten times. This sequence joins TRBV6-2 or TRBV6-3 and TRBJ1-1; D ambiguous. V was pared by 2 bases and J by 1 base, with 5 bases between. This CDR3 has 13 amino acids. Germline lookup yields CDR1 MNHEY and CDR2 SVGEGT. The CDR3 DNA follows: TGTGCCAGCAGTTACGGGTGGAACACTGAAGCTTTCTTT. Translated, it gives CASSYGWNTEAFF.

The sample holds many counts of this clonotype. J is TRBJ2-3 and V is TRBV5-1; 7 bases are a match to TRBD1. The V segment lost 4 bases and the J segment 1 base; nucleotides outside the gene matches: 3. From germline, CDR1 is SGHRS and CDR2 YFSETQ. The CDR3 extends over 14 amino acids. CDR3 region: CASSGGQGTDTQYF. The CDR3 bases are TGCGCCAGCAGCGGTGGACAGGGCACAGATACGCAGTATTTT.

J is TRBJ1-2 and V is TRBV10-2, with D perhaps matching TRBD1 (5 bases). V was cut by 3 bases and J by 4 bases, with 12 bases left in between. The length of the CDR3 is 14 residues. Germline assignment: CDR1 WSHSY and CDR2 SAAADI. The CDR3 here is CASSDHETVYGYTF. The CDR3, as DNA: TGCGCCAGCAGTGATCATGAGACAGTCTATGGCTACACCTTC.

In this sample, this clonotype turned up a few times. This rearrangement joins TRBV7-2 to TRBJ1-3; D call uncertain. Trimming cost V 1 base and J 4 bases, with 8 bases left between them. The CDR3 totals 14 residues. Germline V gives CDR1 SGHTA, CDR2 FQGNSA. DNA for the CDR3: TGTGCCAGCAGCTTAGATAGATCCGGAAACACCATATATTTT. Translating gives CASSLDRSGNTIYF.

In this sample, this clonotype turned up many times. This chain joins TRBV2 and TRBJ1-5, with TRBD1 as a possible D gene (5 bases). Per the germline V gene, CDR1 is SNHLY and CDR2 is FYNNEI. V was clipped by 3 bases and J by 7 bases, with 7 bases between them. The CDR3 runs 12 residues. The CDR3 DNA is TGTGCCAGCAGTGACAGGGTCCAGCCCCAGCATTTT. It encodes CASSDRVQPQHF.

The chain has TRBV24-1 and TRBJ1-5; D is unclear. The CDR3 is 14 amino acids. Trimming took 7 bases from V and 1 from J, leaving 10 bases between them. Germline V lookup: CDR1 KGHDR, CDR2 SFDVKD. In nucleotides, the CDR3 is TGTGCCACCAGACCCGACGGGAGCAATCAGCCCCAGCATTTT. As protein: CATRPDGSNQPQHF.

The table lists this clonotype with many counts. The CDR3 DNA follows: TGTGCCAGCAGCTTAGAGCGTGCCTACGAGCAGTACTTC. Residues: CASSLERAYEQYF. The chain uses TRBV7-2 and TRBJ2-7; D unresolved. The V gene's germline CDR1 is SGHTA and CDR2 FQGNSA. The CDR3 totals 13 residues. Trimming took 1 base from V and 2 from J, leaving 6 bases between them.

This chain links TRBV12-3 or TRBV12-4 with TRBJ2-2; D not certain. The CDR3 covers 17 residues. Trimming pared 3 bases from V and 2 bases from J, leaving 16 bases between. CDR3 residues: CASSFPGAIVNTGELFF. DNA for the CDR3: TGTGCCAGCAGTTTTCCCGGAGCGATCGTAAACACCGGGGAGCTGTTTTTT.

This clonotype was counted at least ten times. DNA for the CDR3: TGCGCCAGCAGCTTGGTGACAGGGGATGGCTACACCTTC. Its translation: CASSLVTGDGYTF. The V gene is TRBV5-1, the J gene TRBJ1-2; 8 bases are shared with TRBD1. Germline CDR1 is SGHRS and CDR2 is YFSETQ. This CDR3 is built from 13 residues. Unmatched junction bases numbered 1, after V lost 0 bases and J lost 6 bases.

This clonotype was recorded many times. This rearrangement joins TRBV9 to TRBJ2-6, with D unclear. This CDR3 spans 14 amino acids. Germline CDR1 reads SGDLS; CDR2 reads YYNGEE. Trimming took 0 bases from V and 3 from J, leaving 4 bases between them. The CDR3 DNA reads TGTGCCAGCAGCGTAGAGGGTGGGGCCAACGTCCTGACTTTC. Its translation: CASSVEGGANVLTF.

The V and J genes are TRBV7-2 and TRBJ2-1; 8 bases fit TRBD2. This CDR3 is built from 15 residues. The germline V gene encodes CDR1 SGHTA and CDR2 FQGNSA. The DNA for the CDR3 is TGTGCAACAAGCTTACGGGGGGGCTCCTACAATGAGCAGTTCTTC. Its protein product is CATSLRGGSYNEQFF.

The chain carries TRBV7-9 and TRBJ1-1; TRBD1 matches 8 bases. This CDR3 comprises 16 residues. In germline, CDR1 is SEHNR, CDR2 FQNEAQ (reference sequence). The junction had 9 bases not matched to a gene; V was cut back by 1 base and J by 5 bases. For the CDR3, the DNA is TGTGCCAGCAGCTTAGGGGCCGGACAGGGCGGGACTGAAGCTTTCTTT. This encodes CASSLGAGQGGTEAFF.

This clonotype has ten or more counts. The V and J genes are TRBV7-3 and TRBJ2-5; D is possibly TRBD2 (6 bases). CDR1 SGHTA and CDR2 FQGTGA come from the germline V gene. CDR3 size: 13 residues. Trimming removed 3 bases from V and 4 bases from J, with 9 bases in between. The CDR3 spells CASSFLGGETQYF. For the CDR3, the DNA is TGTGCCAGCAGCTTCCTGGGAGGAGAGACCCAGTACTTC.

The chain employs TRBV12-3 or TRBV12-4 and TRBJ1-5; D not certain. Trimming pared 6 bases from V and 3 bases from J, leaving 15 bases between. This CDR3 is 15 amino acids long. CDR3 residues: CASSIDGVFNQPQHF. CDR3 DNA sequence: TGTGCCAGCAGCATAGACGGGGTATTCAATCAGCCCCAGCATTTT.

This clonotype was recorded many times. The rearrangement links TRBV28 to TRBJ2-3; D might be TRBD1 or TRBD2, each matching 5 bases. Trimming left V 4 bases short and J 2 bases short, with 16 bases between. CDR3 length: 16 amino acids. The germline gives CDR1 MDHEN, CDR2 SYDVKM. The CDR3 bases are TGTGCCAGCAGTTCCCCCCGGGACCTTATCACAGATACGCAGTATTTT. This sequence encodes CASSSPRDLITDTQYF.

This chain connects TRBV10-3 to TRBJ1-2; D ambiguous. The CDR3 length is 15 residues. CDR1 is ENHRY, CDR2 SYGVKD, per germline. Trimming cost V 0 bases and J 3 bases, with 11 bases left between them. Here the CDR3 DNA reads TGTGCCATCAGTGAGTCGGAAGGGCCGTACTATGGCTACACCTTC. It encodes CAISESEGPYYGYTF.

This clonotype was seen many times. The chain combines TRBV6-2 or TRBV6-3 with TRBJ2-2; D perhaps matches TRBD1 (5 bases). CDR1 and CDR2 from the germline V gene are MNHEY and SVGEGT. Trimming took off 2 bases at V and 10 bases at J, with 8 bases between the two ends. The length of the CDR3 is 12 residues. DNA for the CDR3: TGTGCCAGCAGTTACGGGGCGGTGGAGCTGTTTTTT. Protein product: CASSYGAVELFF.

This clonotype has only a few counts. J is TRBJ1-2 and V is TRBV5-4, with TRBD1 matching 8 bases. The trim removed 3 bases at V and 5 bases at J, leaving 12 bases unmatched. CDR1 and CDR2 from the germline V gene are SGHNT and YYREEE (reference sequence). The CDR3 covers 16 residues. The CDR3 sequence is CASSSRTGIMGYGYTF. The CDR3 DNA reads as TGTGCCAGCAGCTCCAGGACAGGGATAATGGGATATGGCTACACCTTC.